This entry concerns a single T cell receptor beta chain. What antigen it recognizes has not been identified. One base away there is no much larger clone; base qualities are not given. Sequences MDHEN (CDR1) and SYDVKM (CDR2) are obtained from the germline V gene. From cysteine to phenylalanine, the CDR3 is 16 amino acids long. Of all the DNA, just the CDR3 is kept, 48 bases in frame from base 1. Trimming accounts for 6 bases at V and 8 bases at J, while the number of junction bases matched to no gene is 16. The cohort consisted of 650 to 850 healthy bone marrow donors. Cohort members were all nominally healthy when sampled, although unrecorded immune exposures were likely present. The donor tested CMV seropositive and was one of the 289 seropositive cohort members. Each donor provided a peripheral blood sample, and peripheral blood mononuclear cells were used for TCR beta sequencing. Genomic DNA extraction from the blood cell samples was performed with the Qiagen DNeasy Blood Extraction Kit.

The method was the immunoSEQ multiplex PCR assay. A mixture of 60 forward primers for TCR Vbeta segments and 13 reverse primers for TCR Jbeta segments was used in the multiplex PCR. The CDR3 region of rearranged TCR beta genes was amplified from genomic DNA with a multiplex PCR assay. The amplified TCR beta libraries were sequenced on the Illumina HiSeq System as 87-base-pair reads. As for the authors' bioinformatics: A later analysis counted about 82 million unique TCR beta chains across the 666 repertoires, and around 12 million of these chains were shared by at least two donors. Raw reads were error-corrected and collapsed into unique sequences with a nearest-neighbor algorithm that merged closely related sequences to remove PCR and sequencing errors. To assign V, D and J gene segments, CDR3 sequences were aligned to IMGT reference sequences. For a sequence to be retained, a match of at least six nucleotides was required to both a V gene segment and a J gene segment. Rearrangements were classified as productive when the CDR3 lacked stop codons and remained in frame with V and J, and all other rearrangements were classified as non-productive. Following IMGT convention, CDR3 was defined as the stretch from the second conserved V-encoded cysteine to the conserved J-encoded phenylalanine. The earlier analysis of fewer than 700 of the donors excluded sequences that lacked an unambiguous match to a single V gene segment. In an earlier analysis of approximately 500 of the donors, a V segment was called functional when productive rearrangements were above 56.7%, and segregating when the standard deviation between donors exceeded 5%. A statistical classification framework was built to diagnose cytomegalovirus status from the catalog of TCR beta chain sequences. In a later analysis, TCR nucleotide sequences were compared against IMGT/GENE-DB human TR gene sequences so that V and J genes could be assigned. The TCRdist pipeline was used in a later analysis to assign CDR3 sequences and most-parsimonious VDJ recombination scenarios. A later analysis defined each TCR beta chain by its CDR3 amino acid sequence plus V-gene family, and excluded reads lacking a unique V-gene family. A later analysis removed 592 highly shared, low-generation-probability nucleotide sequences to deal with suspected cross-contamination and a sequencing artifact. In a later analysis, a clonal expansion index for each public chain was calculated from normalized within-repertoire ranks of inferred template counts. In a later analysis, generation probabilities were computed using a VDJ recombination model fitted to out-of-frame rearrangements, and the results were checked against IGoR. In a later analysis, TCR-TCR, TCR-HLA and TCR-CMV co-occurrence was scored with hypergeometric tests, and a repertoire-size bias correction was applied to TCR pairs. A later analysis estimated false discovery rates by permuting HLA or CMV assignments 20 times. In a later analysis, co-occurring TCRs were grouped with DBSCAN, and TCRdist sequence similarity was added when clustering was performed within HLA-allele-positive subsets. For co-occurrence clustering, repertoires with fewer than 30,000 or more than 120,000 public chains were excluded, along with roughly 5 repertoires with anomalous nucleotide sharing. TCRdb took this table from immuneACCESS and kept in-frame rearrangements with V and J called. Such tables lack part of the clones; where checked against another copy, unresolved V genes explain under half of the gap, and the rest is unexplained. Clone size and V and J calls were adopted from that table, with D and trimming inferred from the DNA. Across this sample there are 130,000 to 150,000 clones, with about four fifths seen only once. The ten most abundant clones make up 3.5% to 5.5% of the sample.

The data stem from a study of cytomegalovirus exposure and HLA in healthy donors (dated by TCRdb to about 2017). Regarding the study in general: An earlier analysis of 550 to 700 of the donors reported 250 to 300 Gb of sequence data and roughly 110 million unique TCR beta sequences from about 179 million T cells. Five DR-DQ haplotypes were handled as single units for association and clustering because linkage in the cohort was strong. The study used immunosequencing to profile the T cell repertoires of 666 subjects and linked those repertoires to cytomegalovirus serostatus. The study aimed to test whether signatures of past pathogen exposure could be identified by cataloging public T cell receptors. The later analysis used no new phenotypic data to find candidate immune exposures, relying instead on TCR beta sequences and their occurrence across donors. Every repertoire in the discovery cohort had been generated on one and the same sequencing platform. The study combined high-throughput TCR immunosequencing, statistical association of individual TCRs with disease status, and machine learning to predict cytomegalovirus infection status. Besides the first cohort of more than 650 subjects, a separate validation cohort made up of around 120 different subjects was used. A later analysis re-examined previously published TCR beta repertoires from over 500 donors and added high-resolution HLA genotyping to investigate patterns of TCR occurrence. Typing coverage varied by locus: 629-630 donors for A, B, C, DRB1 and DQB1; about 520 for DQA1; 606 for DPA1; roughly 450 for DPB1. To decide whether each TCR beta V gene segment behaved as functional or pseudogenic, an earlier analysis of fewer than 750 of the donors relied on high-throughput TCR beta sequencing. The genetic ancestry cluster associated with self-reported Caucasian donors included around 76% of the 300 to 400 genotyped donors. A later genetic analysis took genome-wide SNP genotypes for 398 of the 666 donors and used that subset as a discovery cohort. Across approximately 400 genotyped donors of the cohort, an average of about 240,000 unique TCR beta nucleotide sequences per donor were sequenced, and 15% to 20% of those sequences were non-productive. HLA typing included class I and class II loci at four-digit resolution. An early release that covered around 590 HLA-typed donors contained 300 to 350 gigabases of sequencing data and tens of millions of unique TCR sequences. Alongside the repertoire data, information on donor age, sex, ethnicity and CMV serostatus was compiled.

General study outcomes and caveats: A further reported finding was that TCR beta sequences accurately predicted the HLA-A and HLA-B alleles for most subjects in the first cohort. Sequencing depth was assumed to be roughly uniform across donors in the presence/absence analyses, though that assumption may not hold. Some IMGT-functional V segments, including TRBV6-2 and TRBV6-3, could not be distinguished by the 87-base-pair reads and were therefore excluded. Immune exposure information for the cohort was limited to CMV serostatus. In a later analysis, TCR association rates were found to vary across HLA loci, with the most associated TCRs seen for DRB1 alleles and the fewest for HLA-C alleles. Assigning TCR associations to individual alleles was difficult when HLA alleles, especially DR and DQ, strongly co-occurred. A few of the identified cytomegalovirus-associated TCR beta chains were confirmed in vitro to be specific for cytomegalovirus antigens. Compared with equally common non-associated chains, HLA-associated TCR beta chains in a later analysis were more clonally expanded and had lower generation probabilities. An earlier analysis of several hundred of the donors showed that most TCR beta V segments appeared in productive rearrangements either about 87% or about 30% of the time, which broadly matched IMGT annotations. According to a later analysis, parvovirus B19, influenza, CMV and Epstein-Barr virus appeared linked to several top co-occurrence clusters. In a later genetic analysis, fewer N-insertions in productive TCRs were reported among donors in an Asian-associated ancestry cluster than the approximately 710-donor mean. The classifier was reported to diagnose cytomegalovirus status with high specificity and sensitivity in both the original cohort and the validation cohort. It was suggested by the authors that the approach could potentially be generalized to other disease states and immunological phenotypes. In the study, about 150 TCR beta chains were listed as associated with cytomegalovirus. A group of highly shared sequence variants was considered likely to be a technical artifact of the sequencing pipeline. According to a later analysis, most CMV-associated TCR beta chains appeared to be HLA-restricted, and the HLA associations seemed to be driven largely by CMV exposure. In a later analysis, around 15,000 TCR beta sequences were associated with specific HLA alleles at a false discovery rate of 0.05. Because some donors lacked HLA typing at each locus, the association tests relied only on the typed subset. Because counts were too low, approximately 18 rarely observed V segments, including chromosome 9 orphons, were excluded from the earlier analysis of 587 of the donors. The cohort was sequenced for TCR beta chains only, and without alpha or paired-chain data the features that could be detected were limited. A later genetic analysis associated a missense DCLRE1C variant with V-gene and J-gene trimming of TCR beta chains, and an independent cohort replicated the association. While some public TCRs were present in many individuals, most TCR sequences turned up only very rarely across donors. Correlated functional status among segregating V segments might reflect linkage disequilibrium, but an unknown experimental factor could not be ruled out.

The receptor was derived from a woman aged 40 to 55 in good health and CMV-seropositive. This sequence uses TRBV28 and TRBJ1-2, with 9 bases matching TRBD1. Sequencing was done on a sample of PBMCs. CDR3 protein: CASSQGTGIGFYGYTF. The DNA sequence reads TGTGCCAGCAGCCAGGGGACAGGGATAGGCTTTTACGGCTACACCTTC.